The 16 T cell receptor beta chains below all came from one sample that was sequenced in a study of blood T cell repertoires in COVID-19. Libraries were prepared by immunoSEQ multiplex PCR; TCRdb keeps only in-frame clonotypes and omits some of them. Among fewer than 150,000 clones listed, 86% were seen once. The sequenced sample consisted of peripheral blood. These receptors all stem from a man between 65 and 79 years old who had recovered from COVID-19.

This sequence joins TRBV6-5 and TRBJ1-1; D might be TRBD1 (5 bases). The V end lost 1 base, the J end lost 2 bases, and 8 bases lay between the germline ends. Germline lookup yields CDR1 MNHEY and CDR2 SVGAGI. The CDR3 covers 14 residues. The CDR3 nucleotides read TGTGCCAGCAGTTACTTTCAGGGAAACACTGAAGCTTTCTTT. It is translated as CASSYFQGNTEAFF.

The chain combines TRBV6-6 with TRBJ1-5; no clear D gene. Germline V gene data show CDR1 as MNHNY and CDR2 as SVGAGI (reference sequence). V lost 7 bases to trimming and J lost 4 bases, with 17 bases between them. This CDR3 comprises 15 residues. CDR3 residues: CASILRSGLNQPQHF. CDR3 nucleotide sequence: TGTGCCAGCATTTTGCGGTCTGGTTTAAATCAGCCCCAGCATTTT.

The V gene is TRBV6-5, the J gene TRBJ1-4; the D is unclear. V lost 2 bases and J lost 11, with 12 bases in between. The CDR3 sequence is 13 residues long. Germline V gene lookup returns CDR1 MNHEY and CDR2 SVGAGI. The CDR3 here is CASSYDYPRKLFF. The CDR3 DNA reads as TGTGCCAGCAGTTACGATTATCCGAGGAAACTGTTTTTT.

This clone was detected only a few times. The chain uses TRBV28 and TRBJ1-5; 7 bases are shared with TRBD1. Looked up from germline, CDR1 is MDHEN and CDR2 is SYDVKM. This CDR3 has 15 amino acids. Unmatched junction bases numbered 5, after V lost 6 bases and J lost 0 bases. CDR3 sequence: CASSQGQFSNQPQHF. DNA for the CDR3: TGTGCCAGCAGCCAGGGACAGTTTAGCAATCAGCCCCAGCATTTT.

The chain is built from TRBV10-2 and TRBJ2-1, with TRBD1 matching over 9 bases. V lost 8 bases to trimming and J lost 8 bases; unmatched junction nucleotides: 10. Germline V gene lookup returns CDR1 WSHSY and CDR2 SAAADI. The length of the CDR3 is 14 residues. The CDR3 DNA reads TGCGCCAGCCTCCGGGACAGGGATTCGTATGAGCAGTTCTTC. Protein product: CASLRDRDSYEQFF.

In this sample, this clone turned up once. CDR3 sequence reads: CASSRAGTGGEQYF. CDR3 in DNA: TGTGCCAGCAGCCGCGCAGGGACAGGTGGCGAGCAGTACTTC. The chain links TRBV7-9 to TRBJ2-7; 8 bases align to TRBD1. CDR3 length: 14 residues. V dropped 5 bases and J dropped 6; count of bases not matched to a gene: 9. Germline lookup yields CDR1 SEHNR and CDR2 FQNEAQ (reference sequence).

This chain links TRBV9 with TRBJ1-1; a weak D match, TRBD1 (6 bases). V lost 4 bases to trimming and J lost 4 bases, with 11 bases between them. Germline V gene sequence: CDR1 SGDLS, CDR2 YYNGEE. There are 13 residues in the CDR3. The CDR3 region is CASSQTGVTEAFF. CDR3 in DNA: TGTGCCAGCAGCCAGACAGGCGTCACTGAAGCTTTCTTT.

The V call is TRBV28, the J call TRBJ2-7, with a weak D call TRBD2 (6 bases). The CDR3 consists of 16 residues. Trimming removed 5 bases at V and 4 bases at J, with 21 bases between. Germline CDR1 MDHEN, CDR2 SYDVKM. Here the CDR3 reads CASSGVDGGTYYEQYF. The CDR3 nucleotides read TGTGCCAGCAGTGGGGTAGATGGCGGGACCTATTACGAGCAGTACTTC. Full variable domain (rest looked up from reference TRBV28 and TRBJ2-7): DVKVTQSSRYLVKRTGEKVFLECVQDMDHENMFWYRQDPGLGLRLIYFSYDVKMKEKGDIPEGYSVSREKKERFSLILESASTNQTSMYLCASSGVDGGTYYEQYFGPGTRLTVT.

This clone was found once. The chain links TRBV18 to TRBJ2-5; TRBD1 matches at 7 bases. This CDR3 region has 16 residues. Germline loops: CDR1 KGHSH, CDR2 LQKENI. The junction had 9 bases not matched to a gene; V was cut back by 3 bases and J by 2 bases. CDR3: CASSPSTGRPQETQYF. CDR3 bases: TGTGCCAGCTCACCGTCGACAGGGCGACCTCAAGAGACCCAGTACTTC.

This clone was counted a single time. The chain has TRBV5-5 and TRBJ2-7; 10 bases are shared with TRBD2. Trimming cost V 4 bases and J 1 base; bases outside gene matches: 11. This CDR3 is 17 amino acids long. Germline V CDR1 and CDR2: SGHKS, YYEKEE (reference sequence). In nucleotides, the CDR3 is TGTGCCAGCAGCCAGCGTACCGGGACTAGCGTTTCCTACGAGCAGTACTTC. Protein sequence: CASSQRTGTSVSYEQYF.

The chain joins TRBV2 to TRBJ2-1; weak D call: TRBD1 (6 bases). V lost 5 bases and J 9 bases, leaving 17 bases between the germline ends. This CDR3 spans 14 amino acids. Looked up from germline, CDR1 is SNHLY and CDR2 is FYNNEI. The CDR3 nucleotides read TGTGCCAGCAGTTTCTACGGACAGACGGGTGAGCAGTTCTTC. This translates into CASSFYGQTGEQFF.

This rearrangement joins TRBV12-3 or TRBV12-4 to TRBJ2-1; 8 positions match TRBD2. The CDR3 sequence is 13 residues long. V lost 7 bases, J lost 13 bases, and 12 bases stayed unmatched. CDR3 sequence reads: CASTPGGARVQFF. The CDR3 nucleotides are TGTGCCAGCACACCCGGGGGGGCAAGGGTTCAGTTCTTC.

This sequence joins TRBV7-2 and TRBJ2-2; perhaps TRBD1 as D (5 bases). Germline V lookup: CDR1 SGHTA, CDR2 FQGNSA. The V end lost 1 base, the J end lost 6 bases, and 9 bases lay between the germline ends. CDR3 length equals 14 residues. The CDR3 reads CASSLVQGPGELFF. CDR3 DNA sequence: TGTGCCAGCAGCTTAGTCCAGGGCCCCGGGGAGCTGTTTTTT.

This clone appeared once. The rearrangement uses TRBV7-3 and TRBJ2-3; D is perhaps TRBD1 (6 bases). Trimming took 5 bases from V and 2 from J, leaving 11 bases between them. CDR3 length: 14 amino acids. Germline V gives CDR1 SGHTA, CDR2 FQGTGA. The DNA of the CDR3 is TGTGCCAGCAGCCCCGACAGGTTCACAGATACGCAGTATTTT. This codes for CASSPDRFTDTQYF.

CDR3 sequence reads: CASSLGLLPLQETQYF. The CDR3 region has the DNA TGCGCCAGCAGCTTGGGCTTACTCCCCTTACAAGAGACCCAGTACTTC. The chain couples TRBV5-1 to TRBJ2-5, with unresolved D. V dropped 0 bases and J dropped 2 bases, with 14 bases sitting between them. Per germline, CDR1 SGHRS and CDR2 YFSETQ. The CDR3 extends over 16 amino acids.

This chain links TRBV2 with TRBJ1-6; tentative D call: TRBD1 (6 bases). Trimming removed 4 bases from V and 9 bases from J, with 13 bases in between. CDR1 and CDR2 from the germline V gene are SNHLY and FYNNEI. The CDR3 has 14 residues. The CDR3 sequence: CASSGQGGSSPLHF. CDR3 in DNA: TGTGCCAGCAGTGGGCAAGGGGGTAGTTCACCCCTCCACTTT.